The clone carrying this T cell receptor (beta chain) turned up a few times. Its matching antigen is unknown. The entry originates in a study of T cell responses to AZD1222 COVID-19 vaccine. Turning to the study itself: Pooling of second doses given at about 4 or about 12 weeks was done.

CDR3 length: 14 amino acids. V gave up 2 bases and J gave up 6 bases, with 12 bases separating them. CDR1 is SGHDT, CDR2 YYEEEE, per germline. Whole-study findings and limits: Regions left unmutated in variants are reportedly the target of nearly half of spike-specific TCRs. Spike-specific TCR breadth and depth were elevated following two AZD1222 doses. Females made up more of the donors, who were largely white British, and clonal diversity may have come out too low.

The data were produced by immunoSEQ multiplex PCR, yet TCRdb's version contains in-frame clones alone and is incomplete. Among roughly 100,000 clones listed, 80% to 85% were seen once. This chain uses TRBV5-6 with TRBJ1-5, with D tentatively TRBD1 (5 bases). Sequences were derived from peripheral blood, sampled on day 0 of AZD1222 vaccination. The clonotype comes from an adult in good health. The CDR3 here is CASSFSGGRQPQHF. CDR3 nucleotide sequence: TGTGCCAGCAGCTTTTCTGGGGGTCGTCAGCCCCAGCATTTT.